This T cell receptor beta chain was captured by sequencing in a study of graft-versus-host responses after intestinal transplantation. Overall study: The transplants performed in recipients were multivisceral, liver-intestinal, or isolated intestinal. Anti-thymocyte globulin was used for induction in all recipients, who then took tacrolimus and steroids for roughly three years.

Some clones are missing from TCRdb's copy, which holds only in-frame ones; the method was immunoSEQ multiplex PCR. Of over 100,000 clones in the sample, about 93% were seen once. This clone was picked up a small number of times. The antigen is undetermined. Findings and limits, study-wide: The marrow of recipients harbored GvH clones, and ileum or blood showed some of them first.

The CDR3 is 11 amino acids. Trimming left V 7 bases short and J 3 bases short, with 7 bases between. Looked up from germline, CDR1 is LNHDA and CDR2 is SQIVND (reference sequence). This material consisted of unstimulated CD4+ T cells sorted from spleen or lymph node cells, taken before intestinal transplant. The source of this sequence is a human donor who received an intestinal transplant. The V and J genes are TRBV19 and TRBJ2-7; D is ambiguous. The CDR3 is CASKIYYEQYF. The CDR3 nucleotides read TGTGCCAGTAAGATCTACTACGAGCAGTACTTC.